The sequence of this TCR beta chain was determined in a study of shared clonotypes between healthy human individuals. Study-level information: Ranging from 18 to 49 in age, donors were two women and three men.

Germline lookup yields CDR1 SGHRS and CDR2 YFSETQ. CDR3 length: 15 residues. The V and J ends lost 4 bases and 1 base respectively, with 12 bases between them. Per sorted-subset replicate PCR, input was approximately 0.2 ug DNA, representing about 29,000 T cell genomes. The method was immunoSEQ multiplex PCR; TCRdb's version includes in-frame clones alone and lacks a portion of them. The repertoire holds roughly 2,300,000 clones, with under 95% as singletons. The sequencing input was naive CD4+ T cells from PBMCs. Subset of the sample: CD45RA+ positively selected. The chain carries TRBV5-1 and TRBJ2-1, with D perhaps given as TRBD1 or TRBD2 (5 bases each). The TCR sequence derives from a man aged 18 to 29 in good health. Some clones in this sample may be carry-over from other donors' samples. This chain's CDR3 is CASSDGTGSYNEQFF. The CDR3 coding sequence is TGCGCCAGCAGCGACGGGACCGGGTCCTACAATGAGCAGTTCTTC. The variable domain in full, completed from reference TRBV5-1 and TRBJ2-1, reads KAGVTQTPRYLIKTRGQQVTLSCSPISGHRSVSWYQQTPGQGLQFLFEYFSETQRNKGNFPGRFSGRQFSNSRSEMNVSTLELGDSALYLCASSDGTGSYNEQFFGPGTRLTVL.